These 22 T cell receptor beta chains came from one sample sequenced in a study of T cells after yellow fever vaccination. TCRdb analysed the 5' RACE reads with MiXCR anew, one entry per CDR3 protein. The table includes some 350,000 distinct CDR3 sequences, about 9.5% detected once. The sequencing used PBMCs, collected on the day of the first yellow fever vaccination. The receptors originated from a man between 18 and 35 years old who received the YFV17D yellow fever vaccine.

The CDR3 reads CASSPRIAGSTDTQYF. The CDR3, as DNA: TGCGCCAGCAGCCCCCGGATAGCGGGGAGCACAGATACGCAGTATTTT. V and J are TRBV4-1 and TRBJ2-3, with 8 bases matching TRBD2. The CDR3 has 16 amino acids. V was pared by 4 bases and J by 0 bases, with 6 bases of the junction left unmatched. Germline CDR1 reads MGHRA; CDR2 reads YSYEKL.

The chain uses TRBV2 and TRBJ1-2; the D is unclear. This CDR3 contains 14 residues. CDR1 is SNHLY, CDR2 FYNNEI, per germline. Trimming took off 3 bases at V and 0 bases at J, with 8 bases between the two ends. CDR3 sequence: CASSDTSANYGYTF. CDR3 nucleotide sequence: TGTGCCAGCAGTGACACGTCGGCTAACTATGGCTACACCTTC.

This clonotype was detected ten times or more. V gene TRBV5-1 combines with J gene TRBJ2-7, with 8 positions matching TRBD1. The germline V gene has CDR1 SGHRS and CDR2 YFSETQ. The J segment lost 0 bases and the V segment lost 4 bases, leaving 9 bases of the junction unmatched. The CDR3 is made up of 16 amino acids. The CDR3 sequence: CASSRRTGQYSYEQYF. Written as DNA, the CDR3 is TGCGCCAGCAGCCGGAGGACAGGGCAATACTCCTACGAGCAGTACTTC.

The CDR3 coding sequence is TGTGCCAGCAGCCTACTCACGGGGCTCGGGAACACTGAAGCTTTCTTT. Translating gives CASSLLTGLGNTEAFF. The gene calls are TRBV14 and TRBJ1-1; D may be TRBD1 (5 bases). The V gene lost 4 bases and the J gene lost 1 base, with 16 bases spanning the gap. In germline, CDR1 is SGHDN, CDR2 FVKESK. The CDR3 sequence is 16 residues long.

The rearrangement uses TRBV7-3 and TRBJ1-2; 7 bases are shared with TRBD1. Per the germline V gene, CDR1 is SGHTA and CDR2 is FQGTGA. The CDR3 sequence is 14 residues long. Germline trimming cut 4 bases from V and 8 bases from J; bases unmatched to any gene: 10. CDR3 in amino acids: CASSSLGGQSGYTF. The CDR3, as DNA: TGTGCCAGCAGCTCCTTAGGGGGCCAAAGCGGCTACACCTTC.

In its sample, this clonotype was seen a few times. The rearrangement joins TRBV10-3 to TRBJ1-2; 9 bases match TRBD1. CDR3 size: 16 residues. J gave up 7 bases and V 0 bases, and 9 bases lay outside the gene matches. From germline, CDR1 is ENHRY and CDR2 SYGVKD. CDR3 DNA: TGTGCCATCAGTGAGTCGGGGACAGGGCTCGTTCGTGGCTACACCTTC. Its translation: CAISESGTGLVRGYTF.

This clonotype turned up a few times. The CDR3 reads CASSLGTGIGPEQFF. For the CDR3, the DNA is TGCGCCAGCAGCTTGGGTACAGGAATTGGGCCTGAGCAGTTCTTC. The V gene is TRBV5-1, the J gene TRBJ2-1, with a tentative D call TRBD1 (5 bases). This CDR3 contains 15 residues. V was cut by 0 bases and J by 9 bases, with 16 bases left in between. Germline assignment: CDR1 SGHRS and CDR2 YFSETQ.

The V gene is TRBV27, the J gene TRBJ2-1, with TRBD1 matching 8 bases. This CDR3 comprises 18 residues. The germline CDR1 and CDR2 sequences are MNHEY and SMNVEV (reference sequence). The junction had 15 bases not matched to a gene; V was cut back by 0 bases and J by 8 bases. The CDR3 region has the DNA TGTGCCAGCAGTTTATCGATATGGGACGGGCAGGGGGCCGATGAGCAGTTCTTC. Translation: CASSLSIWDGQGADEQFF.

This clonotype was detected many times. The V and J genes are TRBV6-5 and TRBJ2-7, with D tentatively TRBD1 (5 bases). V was trimmed by 2 bases and J by 6 bases, leaving 11 bases between them. Germline CDR1 MNHEY, CDR2 SVGAGI. The CDR3 extends over 13 amino acids. CDR3 DNA: TGTGCCAGCAGTTACCAGGGAATGGGCGAGCAGTACTTC. Residues: CASSYQGMGEQYF.

V and J are TRBV6-2 or TRBV6-3 and TRBJ2-3; either TRBD1 or TRBD2 may supply D (5 bases each). The CDR3 loop spans 15 amino acids. With 6 bases removed from V and 3 bases from J, the gap between germline ends came to 16 bases. Germline lookup yields CDR1 MNHEY and CDR2 SVGEGT. CDR3 nucleotides: TGTGCCAGCAGCCCCCGAGGGGTAAGGACAGATACGCAGTATTTT. It codes for CASSPRGVRTDTQYF.

This clonotype was counted many times. The gene calls are TRBV11-2 and TRBJ2-2; D is perhaps TRBD2 (7 bases). The V gene lost 0 bases and the J gene lost 5 bases, with 13 bases spanning the gap. Germline CDR1 SGHAT, CDR2 FQNNGV. The CDR3 length is 16 residues. The CDR3 loop reads CASSLDGGANTGELFF. CDR3 DNA: TGTGCCAGCAGCTTAGATGGGGGGGCTAATACCGGGGAGCTGTTTTTT.

The sample holds many counts of this clonotype. The rearrangement links TRBV3-1 to TRBJ2-7, with unresolved D. The CDR3 has 12 amino acids. Deletions cut 0 bases from V and 7 bases from J, with 7 bases between. Germline V gives CDR1 LGHDT, CDR2 YNNKEL (reference sequence). CDR3 residues: CASSQDTREQYF. The CDR3 DNA is TGTGCCAGCAGCCAAGATACCCGGGAGCAGTACTTC.

The chain combines TRBV29-1 with TRBJ2-1; D may match TRBD1 or TRBD2 (5 bases each). This CDR3 comprises 11 residues. V shed 4 bases and J shed 6 bases, with 7 bases lying between them. The germline V gene encodes CDR1 SQVTM and CDR2 ANQGSEA. The CDR3 here is CSVVGVNEQFF. DNA for the CDR3: TGCAGCGTTGTGGGGGTCAATGAGCAGTTCTTC.

This clonotype was detected only a few times. The V call is TRBV12-5, the J call TRBJ1-2; D ambiguous. Trimming pared 1 base from V and 8 bases from J, leaving 11 bases between. Germline V CDR1 and CDR2: LGHNT, FRNRAP. The CDR3 sequence is 13 residues long. The CDR3 loop reads CASGLAATGGYTF. Here the CDR3 DNA reads TGTGCTAGTGGTTTGGCCGCAACGGGCGGCTACACCTTC.

The rearrangement joins TRBV6-1 to TRBJ1-1; D is unresolved. CDR3 length: 11 residues. The V end was cut by 6 bases, the J end by 4 bases, with 6 bases between. Germline V lookup: CDR1 MNHNS, CDR2 SASEGT. In nucleotides, the CDR3 is TGTGCCAGCAGGGTCGGCACTGAAGCTTTCTTT. Translated: CASRVGTEAFF.

This clonotype was seen a handful of times. The rearrangement links TRBV6-1 to TRBJ2-7; 7 positions match TRBD1. This CDR3 is built from 15 residues. Germline lookup yields CDR1 MNHNS and CDR2 SASEGT. V gave up 6 bases and J gave up 0 bases; unmatched junction bases: 8. The CDR3, as DNA: TGTGCCAGCAGAGACCGGGACAGAGCCTCCTACGAGCAGTACTTC. Its protein product is CASRDRDRASYEQYF.

This clonotype was found a few times. The chain links TRBV12-3 or TRBV12-4 to TRBJ2-3; a weak D match, TRBD2 (7 bases). V was pared by 10 bases and J by 2 bases, with 22 bases between. The length of the CDR3 is 16 residues. The CDR3 region has the DNA TGTGCCACTAGTTGGGGGGGCCCGGACGACACAGATACGCAGTATTTT. Its protein product is CATSWGGPDDTDTQYF.

In this sample, this clonotype turned up many times. The V gene is TRBV18, the J gene TRBJ2-7; weak D call: TRBD2 (6 bases). Trimming took 4 bases from V and 5 from J, leaving 9 bases between them. Germline V gives CDR1 KGHSH, CDR2 LQKENI. This CDR3 comprises 12 residues. Written as DNA, the CDR3 is TGTGCCAGCTCACTGACTAGGAACGAGCAGTACGTC. It codes for CASSLTRNEQYV.

The table lists this clonotype with many counts. The CDR3 is CASSDLSDRAEQYV. CDR3 DNA: TGTGCCAGCAGTGACCTCTCGGACAGGGCCGAGCAGTACGTC. J is TRBJ2-7 and V is TRBV2, with 8 bases lining up with TRBD1. J gave up 6 bases and V 3 bases, and 7 bases lay outside the gene matches. CDR1 and CDR2 (germline): SNHLY, FYNNEI. The CDR3 length is 14 residues.

A few counts support this clonotype. This chain links TRBV7-2 with TRBJ2-1; D is uncertain. Germline V gene data show CDR1 as SGHTA and CDR2 as FQGNSA. V was pared by 6 bases and J by 4 bases, with 13 bases between. The CDR3 covers 14 residues. CDR3 residues: CASSQFGPYNEQFF. The CDR3 DNA follows: TGTGCCAGCAGTCAGTTCGGACCGTACAATGAGCAGTTCTTC.

This clonotype was picked up a small number of times. V and J are TRBV6-2 or TRBV6-3 and TRBJ1-2; a possible D gene is TRBD1 (6 bases). The CDR3 is made up of 16 amino acids. The germline gives CDR1 MNHEY, CDR2 SVGEGT. V lost 0 bases, J lost 0 bases, and 11 bases lay in between. CDR3 protein: CASSYSRRTANYGYTF. DNA for the CDR3: TGTGCCAGCAGTTACTCGAGAAGGACAGCTAACTATGGCTACACCTTC.

This clonotype has at least ten counts. This sequence joins TRBV4-3 and TRBJ2-2; a weak D match, TRBD2 (5 bases). The germline CDR1 and CDR2 sequences are LGHNA and YSLEER. V lost 0 bases and J lost 0, with 11 bases in between. The CDR3 has 17 amino acids. CDR3 region: CASSQDRTQTNTGELFF. The CDR3 coding sequence is TGCGCCAGCAGCCAAGATCGGACTCAAACGAACACCGGGGAGCTGTTTTTT.